Following are 30 T cell receptor beta chains from one sample sequenced in a study of shared clonotypes between healthy human individuals. The protocol was immunoSEQ multiplex PCR, while the TCRdb copy is restricted to in-frame clones and leaves out a portion. The sample has roughly 1 million clones, more than 75% seen once; the top ten hold 0.52%. The specimen was memory CD4+ T cells from PBMCs. Documented subset: CD45RA-negative fraction. These TCRs come from a man aged 18 to 29 in good health. Some clones in this sample may be carry-over from other donors' samples.

This clone was detected many times. The chain couples TRBV30 to TRBJ2-7; D is unclear. V lost 3 bases and J lost 6, with 9 bases in between. Germline CDR1 GTSNPN, CDR2 SVGIG (reference sequence). The CDR3 is 11 amino acids. This CDR3 reads CAWSWQSEQYF. The CDR3 nucleotides are TGTGCCTGGAGCTGGCAGAGCGAGCAGTACTTC.

This chain links TRBV7-2 with TRBJ2-2; unclear D gene. Germline V gene lookup returns CDR1 SGHTA and CDR2 FQGNSA. CDR3 length: 14 amino acids. The ends were cut back, 5 bases at V and 5 bases at J, with 12 bases in the middle. The CDR3 nucleotides are TGTGCCAGCAGCCTCCGCTATCTTACCGGGGAGCTGTTTTTT. This encodes CASSLRYLTGELFF.

V is TRBV5-1 and J is TRBJ1-2, with D maybe TRBD1 (6 bases). The V gene's germline CDR1 is SGHRS and CDR2 YFSETQ. Trimming removed 4 bases from V and 2 bases from J, with 24 bases in between. The CDR3 is 18 residues long. The CDR3 bases are TGCGCCAGCAGCCTGAGTACAGGGCTAATCGGCACAAACTATGGCTACACCTTC. Translating it yields CASSLSTGLIGTNYGYTF.

The V call is TRBV7-2, the J call TRBJ2-1; 8 positions agree with TRBD2. V was pared by 4 bases and J by 9 bases, with 11 bases of the junction left unmatched. CDR1 SGHTA and CDR2 FQGNSA come from the germline V gene. The CDR3 has 15 residues. The CDR3 DNA sequence: TGTGCCAGCAGCTCAACCCCGGGACTAGTTGTTGAGCAGTTCTTC. This encodes CASSSTPGLVVEQFF.

The chain is built from TRBV5-6 and TRBJ1-1, with D possibly being TRBD1 (5 bases). CDR1 is SGHDT and CDR2 is YYEEEE in the germline V gene. The CDR3 totals 15 residues. Trimming took 1 base from V and 10 from J, leaving 20 bases between them. DNA of the CDR3: TGTGCCAGCAGCTTGCGTCCGGGACCTCGGAGGGTAGCTTTCTTT. It yields the protein CASSLRPGPRRVAFF. Full variable domain (outside the CDR3, taken from reference TRBV5-6 and TRBJ1-1): DAGVTQSPTHLIKTRGQQVTLRCSPKSGHDTVSWYQQALGQGPQFIFQYYEEEERQRGNFPDRFSGHQFPNYSSELNVNALLLGDSALYLCASSLRPGPRRVAFFGQGTRLTVV.

This chain links TRBV7-8 with TRBJ2-3; maybe TRBD2 (5 bases). Germline V gives CDR1 SGHVS, CDR2 FQNEAQ. V was clipped by 5 bases and J by 3 bases, with 15 bases between them. The CDR3 is made up of 15 amino acids. The CDR3 spells CASSQTARETDTQYF. The CDR3 DNA follows: TGTGCCAGCAGCCAAACCGCGAGGGAGACAGATACGCAGTATTTT.

About this clone: The sample has other DNA sequences that encode this CDR3 too. The chain carries TRBV18 and TRBJ2-2, with TRBD1 identical over 9 bases. The CDR3 totals 15 residues. Trimming removed 3 bases from V and 2 bases from J; junction bases left unmatched: 1. Germline V gives CDR1 KGHSH, CDR2 LQKENI. The CDR3 DNA follows: TGTGCCAGCTCACCGACAGGGGGTAACACCGGGGAGCTGTTTTTT. It specifies CASSPTGGNTGELFF. The whole variable domain, filled in from reference TRBV18 and TRBJ2-2, reads NAGVMQNPRHLVRRRGQEARLRCSPMKGHSHVYWYRQLPEEGLKFMVYLQKENIIDESGMPKERFSAEFPKEGPSILRIQQVVRGDSAAYFCASSPTGGNTGELFFGEGSRLTVL.

The rearrangement joins TRBV12-5 to TRBJ1-1, with a tentative D call TRBD1 (6 bases). Germline V CDR1 and CDR2: LGHNT, FRNRAP. V shed 0 bases and J shed 3 bases, with 11 bases lying between them. This CDR3 spans 15 amino acids. The CDR3 reads CASGLVQGDHTEAFF. Here the CDR3 DNA reads TGTGCTAGTGGTTTGGTACAGGGAGATCACACTGAAGCTTTCTTT.

V is TRBV5-4 and J is TRBJ1-1, with D uncertain. The germline V gene has CDR1 SGHNT and CDR2 YYREEE (reference sequence). V was trimmed by 4 bases and J by 2 bases, leaving 12 bases between them. The CDR3 consists of 14 residues. The CDR3, as DNA: TGTGCCAGCAGCCGAAATAACAGAAACACTGAAGCTTTCTTT. Translation gives CASSRNNRNTEAFF.

This clone was observed a handful of times. The same CDR3 arises from other DNA sequences in this sample as well. The V call is TRBV7-9, the J call TRBJ1-4; D gene unclear. This CDR3 has 13 amino acids. Germline V gene data show CDR1 as SEHNR and CDR2 as FQNEAQ (reference sequence). Trimming shortened V by 2 bases and J by 4 bases, and 5 bases separated the two germline ends. The CDR3 DNA follows: TGTGCCAGCAGCTTAAACGGTAATGAAAAACTGTTTTTT. Amino acids: CASSLNGNEKLFF.

The rearrangement uses TRBV28 and TRBJ2-5; TRBD2 matches 9 bases. Germline values: CDR1 MDHEN, CDR2 SYDVKM. The V segment lost 6 bases and the J segment 4 bases; nucleotides outside the gene matches: 12. This CDR3 spans 16 amino acids. The CDR3: CASRLQGGRGPETQYF. In DNA form, the CDR3 reads TGTGCCAGCAGACTACAGGGCGGGAGGGGCCCAGAGACCCAGTACTTC.

For this clone: Within the sample, other DNA sequences also encode this same CDR3. The chain has TRBV7-2 and TRBJ2-1; no definite D call. V was trimmed by 5 bases and J by 3 bases, leaving 5 bases between them. CDR1 is SGHTA and CDR2 is FQGNSA in the germline V gene. This CDR3 region has 12 residues. The CDR3 sequence is CASSRGYNEQFF. The CDR3 coding sequence is TGTGCCAGCAGCCGCGGCTACAATGAGCAGTTCTTC.

This clone was recorded a few times. The V gene is TRBV7-7, the J gene TRBJ1-1; D is ambiguous. The CDR3 is made up of 13 amino acids. CDR1 and CDR2 (germline): SSHAT, FNYEAQ (reference sequence). With 4 bases removed from V and 3 bases from J, the gap between germline ends came to 9 bases. The CDR3 DNA follows: TGTGCCAGCAGCTCCGATCCCTACACTGAAGCTTTCTTT. It translates to CASSSDPYTEAFF.

The J gene is TRBJ2-5, the V gene TRBV4-3, with D possibly matching TRBD2 (7 bases). Deletions cut 6 bases from V and 4 bases from J, with 18 bases between. The CDR3 covers 15 residues. Germline values: CDR1 LGHNA, CDR2 YSLEER. CDR3 residues: CASRDSLGGAETQYF. The CDR3, as DNA: TGCGCCAGCAGGGATTCATTAGGGGGGGCAGAGACCCAGTACTTC.

This clone showed up just once. J is TRBJ2-4 and V is TRBV6-5; TRBD1 is a possible D gene (6 bases). The V gene lost 5 bases and the J gene lost 1 base, with 12 bases spanning the gap. CDR1 MNHEY and CDR2 SVGAGI come from the germline V gene. The CDR3 length is 15 residues. The CDR3 DNA reads as TGTGCCAGCAGTAAAAACCAGGGGGCCAAAAACATTCAGTACTTC. It specifies CASSKNQGAKNIQYF.

The V and J genes are TRBV5-1 and TRBJ2-5; TRBD2 matches at 10 bases. Per germline, CDR1 SGHRS and CDR2 YFSETQ. V was pared by 6 bases and J by 2 bases, with 7 bases of the junction left unmatched. This CDR3 is built from 15 residues. This CDR3 is CASTALAGPQETQYF. CDR3 nucleotides: TGCGCCAGCACAGCACTAGCGGGGCCACAAGAGACCCAGTACTTC.

CDR3 residues: CASSLRKNTEAFF. Here the CDR3 DNA reads TGTGCCAGCAGCTTAAGAAAGAACACTGAAGCTTTCTTT. The chain links TRBV7-6 to TRBJ1-1; D call uncertain. The germline V gene encodes CDR1 SGHVS and CDR2 FNYEAQ. V was cut by 2 bases and J by 1 base, with 5 bases left in between. This CDR3 has 13 amino acids.

The chain uses TRBV7-6 and TRBJ1-5; D gene ambiguous. The V gene lost 1 base and the J gene lost 6 bases, with 13 bases spanning the gap. This CDR3 is built from 15 residues. Germline CDR1 and CDR2: SGHVS and FNYEAQ. The CDR3 DNA follows: TGTGCCAGCAGCTTAGGGGTATTAGGGATTCAGCCCCAGCATTTT. It translates to CASSLGVLGIQPQHF.

The chain is built from TRBV7-2 and TRBJ2-7, with 8 bases identical to TRBD1. This CDR3 spans 15 amino acids. Germline V gene data show CDR1 as SGHTA and CDR2 as FQGNSA. The V segment lost 1 base and the J segment 3 bases; nucleotides outside the gene matches: 5. The CDR3 sequence: CASSLGWGQDYEQYF. The CDR3 DNA is TGTGCCAGCAGCTTAGGGTGGGGACAGGACTACGAGCAGTACTTC.

The chain recombines TRBV18 with TRBJ2-6, with D possibly being TRBD1 or TRBD2 (5 bases each). CDR3 length: 16 amino acids. Looked up from germline, CDR1 is KGHSH and CDR2 is LQKENI. The V end was cut by 5 bases, the J end by 0 bases, with 11 bases between. This CDR3 reads CASSWQGPSGANVLTF. CDR3 DNA sequence: TGTGCCAGCTCATGGCAGGGACCCTCTGGGGCCAACGTCCTGACTTTC.

As regards this clone: The sample holds other DNA sequences that translate to the same CDR3. The chain has TRBV20-1 and TRBJ2-5, with a tentative D call TRBD1 (6 bases). Germline CDR1 and CDR2: DFQATT and SNEGSKA (reference sequence). The length of the CDR3 is 11 residues. Trimming took off 7 bases at V and 4 bases at J, with 10 bases between the two ends. CDR3 region: CSVQGRETQYF. The CDR3 DNA reads as TGCAGTGTACAGGGACGAGAGACCCAGTACTTC.

The chain is built from TRBV19 and TRBJ2-1; 9 bases line up with TRBD2. The ends lost 4 bases at V and 3 bases at J; junction bases unmatched: 4. The CDR3 loop spans 15 amino acids. Germline CDR1 reads LNHDA; CDR2 reads SQIVND (reference sequence). The CDR3 loop reads CASSTTSGDYNEQFF. CDR3 sequence (DNA): TGTGCCAGTAGTACGACTAGCGGAGACTACAATGAGCAGTTCTTC.

The J gene is TRBJ2-4, the V gene TRBV7-8; 7 positions match TRBD2. From germline, CDR1 is SGHVS and CDR2 FQNEAQ. CDR3 length equals 19 residues. V shed 5 bases, J shed 0 bases, and the junction held 16 bases outside the gene matches. The CDR3: CASSPGGPTRTLAKNIQYF. CDR3 DNA: TGTGCCAGCAGCCCGGGAGGACCGACTCGAACTCTAGCCAAAAACATTCAGTACTTC. Based on the CDR3 plus reference TRBV7-8 and TRBJ2-4, the full variable domain is GAGVSQSPRYKVAKRGQDVALRCDPISGHVSLFWYQQALGQGPEFLTYFQNEAQLDKSGLPSDRFFAERPEGSVSTLKIQRTQQEDSAVYLCASSPGGPTRTLAKNIQYFGAGTRLSVL.

This chain joins TRBV10-2 and TRBJ2-7, with TRBD1 matching 7 bases. This CDR3 has 14 amino acids. Looked up from germline, CDR1 is WSHSY and CDR2 is SAAADI. Trimming at V came to 6 bases and at J to 0 bases, leaving 5 bases not matched to a gene. The CDR3 protein is CASRRTGTSYEQYF. For the CDR3, the DNA is TGCGCCAGCAGGCGGACAGGAACCTCCTACGAGCAGTACTTC.

This sequence joins TRBV2 and TRBJ2-1; tentative D call: TRBD1 (7 bases). Deletions cut 6 bases from V and 3 bases from J, with 21 bases between. CDR3 length: 17 amino acids. CDR1 and CDR2 (germline): SNHLY, FYNNEI. This chain's CDR3 is CASSPGGARGVYNEQFF. As DNA, the CDR3 is TGTGCCAGCAGCCCAGGGGGAGCTAGGGGGGTCTACAATGAGCAGTTCTTC.

The genes are TRBV4-2 and TRBJ2-2, with TRBD2 matching over 11 bases. The CDR3 has 16 amino acids. Germline V gives CDR1 LGHNA, CDR2 YNFKEQ. V lost 4 bases, J lost 8 bases, and 9 bases stayed unmatched. In DNA, the CDR3 is TGTGCCAGCAGCCTTCGGATAGCGGGAGGGTGGGGGGAGCTGTTTTTT. It translates to CASSLRIAGGWGELFF.

This clone was detected only once. This rearrangement joins TRBV9 to TRBJ1-1, with D hard to call. Trimming left V 6 bases short and J 5 bases short, with 26 bases between. Germline-derived CDR1 and CDR2 are SGDLS and YYNGEE. The CDR3 spans 17 residues. CDR3 sequence (DNA): TGTGCCAGCACCAAAACCGGGCAGCCAAACTTCGGGACTGAAGCTTTCTTT. Its protein product is CASTKTGQPNFGTEAFF.

CDR3 sequence reads: CASSPANRDRGYTF. Written as DNA, the CDR3 is TGTGCCAGTAGTCCAGCCAACCGCGATCGGGGCTACACCTTC. The chain joins TRBV19 to TRBJ1-2; no definite D call. This CDR3 is 14 amino acids long. Germline V gene lookup returns CDR1 LNHDA and CDR2 SQIVND (reference sequence). With 5 bases removed from V and 8 bases from J, the gap between germline ends came to 18 bases.

The rearrangement links TRBV2 to TRBJ1-5; D remains ambiguous. Germline values: CDR1 SNHLY, CDR2 FYNNEI. This CDR3 has 13 residues. V gave up 1 base and J gave up 5 bases, with 6 bases separating them. The CDR3 region has the DNA TGTGCCAGCAGTGAAGTATCGGATCAGCCCCAGCATTTT. It codes for CASSEVSDQPQHF.

This clone came up a few times. This CDR3 is CASSIGYNEQFF. CDR3 bases: TGTGCCAGTAGTATAGGGTACAATGAGCAGTTCTTC. This chain joins TRBV19 and TRBJ2-1, with D uncertain. CDR1 is LNHDA and CDR2 is SQIVND in the germline V gene (reference sequence). With 1 base removed from V and 4 bases from J, the gap between germline ends came to 2 bases. The CDR3 extends over 12 amino acids. The entire variable domain, with the rest obtained from reference TRBV19 and TRBJ2-1, is as follows: DGGITQSPKYLFRKEGQNVTLSCEQNLNHDAMYWYRQDPGQGLRLIYYSQIVNDFQKGDIAEGYSVSREKKESFPLTVTSAQKNPTAFYLCASSIGYNEQFFGPGTRLTVL.